This T cell receptor beta chain was recovered during a study of shared clonotypes between healthy human individuals. The method was immunoSEQ multiplex PCR; TCRdb's version includes in-frame clones alone and lacks a portion of them. The table lists over 850,000 clones, about four fifths of them singletons. The CDR3 contains 14 residues. The J segment lost 5 bases and the V segment lost 7 bases, leaving 7 bases of the junction unmatched. Germline V gene sequence: CDR1 MNHNS, CDR2 SASEGT. Recent vaccinations or acute infections were absent in the healthy HIV-negative adult donors. The chain joins TRBV6-1 to TRBJ1-2; 10 bases map to TRBD1. This sequence originates from a man aged 18-30 years in good health. Some clones in this sample may be carry-over from other donors' samples. Material for sequencing was memory CD4+ T cells from PBMCs. Subset indicated: CD45RA-negative fraction. The CDR3 sequence: CASTDRGLRYGYTF. The CDR3, as DNA: TGTGCCAGCACCGACAGGGGGCTTCGTTATGGCTACACCTTC.